This T cell receptor beta chain derives from a study of T cell changes during pregnancy in multiple sclerosis. The CDR3 is 14 amino acids. Looked up from germline, CDR1 is SGHTA and CDR2 is FQGNSA. V lost 2 bases, J lost 0 bases, and 5 bases lay in between. Method: immunoSEQ multiplex PCR; TCRdb's copy keeps in-frame clones and lacks some. The sample has about 87,000 clones, around 93% seen once. Sequenced here: peripheral blood, sampled in the third trimester of pregnancy. V is TRBV7-2 and J is TRBJ1-5, with no clear D. The source is a female donor in good health, enrolled as a control in a pregnancy study. In nucleotides, the CDR3 is TGTGCCAGCAGCTTAATCCATAGCAATCAGCCCCAGCATTTT. Amino acid sequence: CASSLIHSNQPQHF.